These 25 T cell receptor beta chains share one sample of origin, sequenced in a study of response to subunit inactivated influenza vaccine. TCRdb reanalysed the RT-PCR reads using MiXCR and keeps one entry per CDR3 protein. This table has hundreds of thousands of distinct CDR3 sequences, over 9.5% appearing once. The input for sequencing was PBMCs from blood, taken on the day of vaccination. The origin of the receptors is a man between 50 and 59 years old who received an inactivated influenza vaccine.

This clonotype appeared a few times. This chain links TRBV2 with TRBJ2-5; a possible D gene is TRBD1 (6 bases). The CDR3 loop spans 13 amino acids. The germline V gene encodes CDR1 SNHLY and CDR2 FYNNEI. Trimming removed 6 bases at V and 7 bases at J, with 15 bases between. CDR3 sequence (DNA): TGTGCCAGCAGCTCGACAGGTTCTGGGACCCAGTACTTC. This gives the protein CASSSTGSGTQYF. Filled out from reference TRBV2 and TRBJ2-5, the complete variable domain reads EPEVTQTPSHQVTQMGQEVILRCVPISNHLYFYWYRQILGQKVEFLVSFYNNEISEKSEIFDDQFSVERPDGSNFTLKIRSTKLEDSAMYFCASSSTGSGTQYFGPGTRLLVL.

V and J are TRBV11-3 and TRBJ2-1; D is perhaps TRBD1 or TRBD2 (5 bases each). This CDR3 region has 14 residues. Germline CDR1 and CDR2: SGHNT and YENEEA. Trimming removed 6 bases at V and 6 bases at J, with 15 bases between. CDR3 sequence reads: CASSRDGTGNEQFF. The CDR3 DNA sequence: TGTGCCAGCAGTCGGGACGGGACGGGCAATGAGCAGTTCTTC.

This clonotype was seen only a few times. CDR3 amino acids: CASSFLAGAQFF. The CDR3 DNA reads TGTGCCAGCAGTTTCTTAGCGGGGGCGCAGTTCTTC. The V call is TRBV27, the J call TRBJ2-1; 9 nucleotides align to TRBD2. Per germline, CDR1 MNHEY and CDR2 SMNVEV (reference sequence). Trimming cost V 3 bases and J 12 bases; bases outside gene matches: 3. CDR3 size: 12 residues.

This chain links TRBV20-1 with TRBJ2-7, with D maybe TRBD1 (6 bases). Trimming removed 6 bases at V and 8 bases at J, with 20 bases between. This CDR3 contains 13 residues. Per the germline V gene, CDR1 is DFQATT and CDR2 is SNEGSKA (reference sequence). CDR3 DNA: TGCAGTGCCCAGAAAAACACGGACAGTCAGCAGTACTTC. As protein: CSAQKNTDSQQYF.

V and J are TRBV20-1 and TRBJ2-1; TRBD2 matches 10 bases. J gave up 2 bases and V 4 bases, and 5 bases lay outside the gene matches. The length of the CDR3 is 15 residues. The germline gives CDR1 DFQATT, CDR2 SNEGSKA (reference sequence). CDR3 loop: CSAKALAGAYNEQFF. DNA of the CDR3: TGCAGTGCTAAGGCCCTAGCGGGGGCCTACAATGAGCAGTTCTTC.

The chain uses TRBV15 and TRBJ2-1, with TRBD1 identical over 7 bases. Trimming at V came to 4 bases and at J to 7 bases, leaving 25 bases not matched to a gene. The CDR3 spans 20 residues. Germline lookup yields CDR1 LNHNV and CDR2 YYDKDF (reference sequence). CDR3 protein: CATSTDRAVGTAYSVNEQFF. DNA of the CDR3: TGTGCCACCAGCACCGATAGGGCCGTGGGGACAGCTTATTCAGTAAATGAGCAGTTCTTC.

The V and J genes are TRBV5-1 and TRBJ2-1, with TRBD2 identical over 10 bases. CDR3 size: 15 residues. CDR1 SGHRS and CDR2 YFSETQ come from the germline V gene. The V segment lost 6 bases and the J segment 9 bases; nucleotides outside the gene matches: 12. The CDR3 DNA is TGCGCCAGCAACCCCCTAGCGGGAGTCTCGGGTGAGCAGTTCTTC. Protein product: CASNPLAGVSGEQFF. The whole variable domain, filled in from reference TRBV5-1 and TRBJ2-1, reads KAGVTQTPRYLIKTRGQQVTLSCSPISGHRSVSWYQQTPGQGLQFLFEYFSETQRNKGNFPGRFSGRQFSNSRSEMNVSTLELGDSALYLCASNPLAGVSGEQFFGPGTRLTVL.

This clonotype was counted only a few times. The chain joins TRBV7-9 to TRBJ2-2, with 7 bases fitting TRBD1. V lost 0 bases and J lost 4; bases outside the gene matches: 5. Looked up from germline, CDR1 is SEHNR and CDR2 is FQNEAQ (reference sequence). This CDR3 contains 16 residues. CDR3 loop: CASSLASTGFTGELFF. The CDR3 DNA sequence: TGTGCCAGCAGCTTAGCGTCGACAGGGTTCACCGGGGAGCTGTTTTTT.

This clonotype occurred many times. CDR3 DNA sequence: TGTGCCAGCAGTTTACATATGAACACTGAAGCTTTCTTT. It codes for CASSLHMNTEAFF. V is TRBV12-3 or TRBV12-4 and J is TRBJ1-1; D gene unclear. The germline V and J ends were trimmed by 2 bases and 0 bases, with 4 bases remaining between them. The CDR3 is 13 residues long.

This clonotype was observed at least ten times. V usage is TRBV5-6 and J usage is TRBJ2-1, with 9 bases that match TRBD1. CDR3 length equals 17 residues. Trimming removed 5 bases from V and 0 bases from J; junction bases left unmatched: 9. Germline values: CDR1 SGHDT, CDR2 YYEEEE. The CDR3 DNA reads as TGTGCCAGCAGGGAGACCGGGACAGGGAACTCCTACAATGAGCAGTTCTTC. Protein product: CASRETGTGNSYNEQFF.

This clonotype was counted between two and nine times. The rearrangement links TRBV5-1 to TRBJ2-5, with unresolved D. Germline CDR1 reads SGHRS; CDR2 reads YFSETQ. Trimming removed 6 bases from V and 1 base from J, with 16 bases in between. This CDR3 spans 15 amino acids. The CDR3 DNA sequence: TGCGCCAGCAAAGTCGCGACTTACGTCCAAGAGACCCAGTACTTC. This gives the protein CASKVATYVQETQYF.

The genes are TRBV19 and TRBJ1-6, with 10 positions matching TRBD1. This CDR3 is 18 amino acids long. Germline trimming cut 8 bases from V and 1 base from J; bases unmatched to any gene: 11. Germline values: CDR1 LNHDA, CDR2 SQIVND (reference sequence). The CDR3 loop is CASEPGQGSGSYNSPLHF. The CDR3 region has the DNA TGTGCCAGTGAACCGGGACAGGGGAGTGGATCCTATAATTCACCCCTCCACTTT.

This clonotype was detected a few times. This chain uses TRBV3-1 with TRBJ2-7; perhaps TRBD1 as D (7 bases). V lost 2 bases to trimming and J lost 7 bases, with 18 bases between them. Looked up from germline, CDR1 is LGHDT and CDR2 is YNNKEL (reference sequence). This CDR3 contains 15 residues. The CDR3 DNA reads TGTGCCAGCAGCCAACAGGGGGGCAGTGCGGGTGAGCAGTACTTC. As protein: CASSQQGGSAGEQYF.

This clonotype was picked up many times. The chain uses TRBV7-6 and TRBJ2-3; 9 bases align to TRBD2. Germline CDR1 is SGHVS and CDR2 is FNYEAQ. V gave up 1 base and J gave up 2 bases; unmatched junction bases: 7. CDR3 length: 17 residues. CDR3 sequence: CASSLEASGIPTDTQYF. The CDR3 DNA sequence: TGTGCCAGCAGCTTAGAAGCTAGCGGGATTCCCACAGATACGCAGTATTTT.

This clonotype was counted only a few times. This rearrangement joins TRBV5-1 to TRBJ1-4; D is possibly TRBD1 (5 bases). Trimming took 4 bases from V and 3 from J, leaving 16 bases between them. Germline V gene data show CDR1 as SGHRS and CDR2 as YFSETQ. The CDR3 runs to 16 residues. The CDR3, as DNA: TGCGCCAGCAGCCCGGGTCTCGGGGGATCTAATGAAAAACTGTTTTTT. Translated: CASSPGLGGSNEKLFF.

Many counts were recorded for this clonotype. The rearrangement links TRBV12-3 or TRBV12-4 to TRBJ2-2; D gene unclear. Trimming pared 6 bases from V and 8 bases from J, leaving 7 bases between. This CDR3 has 11 amino acids. The CDR3 bases are TGTGCCAGCAGCCAAGGAGGGGAGCTGTTTTTT. Translation: CASSQGGELFF.

Note on this clonotype: The junction departs from germline at one end; a sequencing error may be responsible. The chain employs TRBV4-2 and TRBJ2-2; the match to TRBD2 covers 9 bases. Germline V gives CDR1 LGHNA, CDR2 YNFKEQ. The CDR3 extends over 17 amino acids. CDR3: CDSSHRLAGGPYGELFF. The CDR3 DNA is TGTGACAGCAGCCACCGGTTGGCGGGGGGGCCGTACGGGGAGCTGTTTTTT.

The rearrangement joins TRBV5-1 to TRBJ2-1; D is perhaps TRBD1 or TRBD2 (7 bases each). This CDR3 has 15 residues. The V gene lost 3 bases and the J gene lost 2 bases, with 12 bases spanning the gap. Germline CDR1 reads SGHRS; CDR2 reads YFSETQ. This chain's CDR3 is CASSSQGGTYNEQFF. The CDR3 DNA sequence: TGCGCCAGCAGCTCCCAGGGGGGGACCTACAATGAGCAGTTCTTC.

The chain has TRBV20-1 and TRBJ2-3; possibly TRBD1 or TRBD2 for D (5 bases each). The CDR3 runs 14 residues. CDR1 is DFQATT, CDR2 SNEGSKA, per germline (reference sequence). Trimming shortened V by 3 bases and J by 4 bases, and 14 bases separated the two germline ends. The CDR3 region has the DNA TGCAGTGCTAGGGCGAGGGCCAGGGCAGATACGCAGTATTTT. It translates to CSARARARADTQYF.

This clonotype was recorded many times. This CDR3 is CASSSTDKYEAFF. The CDR3 DNA is TGTGCCAGCAGTTCGACAGATAAGTACGAAGCTTTCTTT. V gene TRBV27 combines with J gene TRBJ1-1; TRBD1 might be the D (5 bases). CDR3 length: 13 residues. The germline CDR1 and CDR2 sequences are MNHEY and SMNVEV (reference sequence). The germline V and J ends were trimmed by 4 bases and 8 bases, with 14 bases remaining between them.

This clonotype was seen more than once but under ten times. The CDR3 DNA reads TGTGCCAGCAGGCAGTTCCCGCAACTCTCCTACAATGAGCAGTTCTTC. Its translation: CASRQFPQLSYNEQFF. This chain links TRBV21-1 with TRBJ2-1; the table calls TRBD2, which could not be checked here. TRBV21-1 is deemed a pseudogene. The CDR3 has 16 amino acids.

V gene TRBV4-1 combines with J gene TRBJ2-1; 9 positions match TRBD2. CDR1 MGHRA and CDR2 YSYEKL come from the germline V gene. Unmatched junction bases numbered 3, after V lost 1 base and J lost 2 bases. The CDR3 runs to 16 residues. CDR3 sequence: CASSQAGGGAYNEQFF. CDR3 nucleotide sequence: TGCGCCAGCAGCCAAGCGGGCGGGGGGGCCTACAATGAGCAGTTCTTC.

The table lists this clonotype with a few counts. This rearrangement joins TRBV5-1 to TRBJ2-7; tentative D call: TRBD1 (6 bases). Trimming pared 1 base from V and 5 bases from J, leaving 16 bases between. The CDR3 consists of 15 residues. Germline assignment: CDR1 SGHRS and CDR2 YFSETQ. The chain's CDR3 is CASSLNHRANHEQYF. CDR3 bases: TGCGCCAGCAGCTTGAATCACAGGGCGAACCACGAGCAGTACTTC.

This clonotype was detected once. V and J are TRBV18 and TRBJ2-5; 9 bases match TRBD2. CDR1 and CDR2 from the germline V gene are KGHSH and LQKENI. CDR3 size: 14 residues. Trimming cost V 4 bases and J 5 bases; bases outside gene matches: 5. In nucleotides, the CDR3 is TGTGCCAGCTCACGCGGGAGGGCCGTTGAGACCCAGTACTTC. Protein: CASSRGRAVETQYF.

This clonotype was seen many times. The chain has TRBV5-1 and TRBJ2-4, with D possibly called TRBD1 or TRBD2 (5 bases each). This CDR3 is 16 amino acids long. Germline V lookup: CDR1 SGHRS, CDR2 YFSETQ. Trimming cost V 1 base and J 0 bases, with 11 bases left between them. The CDR3: CASSLSGTLAKNIQYF. The CDR3 coding sequence is TGCGCCAGCAGCTTGTCGGGGACCCTAGCCAAAAACATTCAGTACTTC.